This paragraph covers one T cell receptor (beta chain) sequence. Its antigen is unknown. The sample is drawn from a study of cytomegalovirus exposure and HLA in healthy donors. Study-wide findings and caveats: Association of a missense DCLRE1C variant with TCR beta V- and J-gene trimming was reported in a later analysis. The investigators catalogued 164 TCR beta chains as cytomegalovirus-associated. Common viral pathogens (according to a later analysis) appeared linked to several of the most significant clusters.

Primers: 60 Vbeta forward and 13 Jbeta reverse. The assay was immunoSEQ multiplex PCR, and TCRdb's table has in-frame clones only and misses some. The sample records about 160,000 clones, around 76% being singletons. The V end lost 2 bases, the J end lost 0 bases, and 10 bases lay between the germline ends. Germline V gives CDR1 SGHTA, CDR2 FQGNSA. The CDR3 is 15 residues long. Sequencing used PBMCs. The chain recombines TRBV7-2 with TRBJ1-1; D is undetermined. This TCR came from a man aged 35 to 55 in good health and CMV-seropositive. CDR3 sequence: CASSLSTVMNTEAFF. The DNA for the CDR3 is TGTGCCAGCAGCTTAAGTACGGTAATGAACACTGAAGCTTTCTTT. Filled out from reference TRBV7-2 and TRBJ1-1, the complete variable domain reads GAGVSQSPSNKVTEKGKDVELRCDPISGHTALYWYRQSLGQGLEFLIYFQGNSAPDKSGLPSDRFSAERTGGSVSTLTIQRTQQEDSAVYLCASSLSTVMNTEAFFGQGTRLTVV.